Listed here is a single T cell receptor (beta chain). TCRdb's copy holds only in-frame clones and misses some; the assay was immunoSEQ multiplex PCR. The table includes a few hundred thousand clones, around 86% detected once. The data originate from a study of blood T cell repertoires in COVID-19. Whole-study context: Sites across the United States, Italy and Spain contributed samples from acute and convalescent COVID-19. PBMCs, B-cell-depleted T cells, or T cells were the source of the cDNA or gDNA that made up the material.

Per germline, CDR1 LNHDA and CDR2 SQIVND (reference sequence). The CDR3 consists of 14 residues. V lost 4 bases, J lost 2 bases, and 12 bases lay in between. The gene calls are TRBV19 and TRBJ2-7, with D tentatively TRBD2 (6 bases). The receptor's source is a woman between 40 and 50 years old who had recovered from COVID-19. The sequencing sample was made of peripheral blood. CDR3 nucleotide sequence: TGTGCCAGTAGTACGGGGCCGGGAGCCTACGAGCAGTACTTC. Its protein product is CASSTGPGAYEQYF.